This T cell receptor (beta chain) was sequenced during a study of a mutant IDH1 vaccine in newly diagnosed glioma. Study at large: Before enrollment, patients got radiotherapy alone, temozolomide alone, or mostly the combination.

Time point denoted: baseline, week 1 (first vaccination visit). Treatment defined: pre-vaccination baseline after standard-of-care therapy. Whole-study findings and limits: Top-clonotype changes in peripheral T cells seemed unrelated to pseudoprogression. The occurrence of vaccine-induced immune responses was seen in around 94% of patients.

Assay used: immunoSEQ multiplex PCR; TCRdb lists only in-frame clones, some missing. The sample lists about 24,000 clones; 91% were seen once. V lost 5 bases and J 3 bases, leaving 11 bases between the germline ends. The CDR3 has 14 residues. CDR1 is SGHVS, CDR2 FNYEAQ, per germline. Notes on this clone: Its target is unknown.

This clonotype was obtained from a man aged 25-45 years with glioma. This chain joins TRBV7-6 and TRBJ1-5; a weak D match, TRBD1 (5 bases). The sample in question was PBMCs, obtained from a glioma patient treated with radiotherapy, temozolomide or both. CDR3 in DNA: TGTGCCAGCAGCCCGGGACCCCTCAATCAGCCCCAGCATTTT. It specifies CASSPGPLNQPQHF.